This TCR beta chain originates from a study of T cell responses to AZD1222 COVID-19 vaccine. Using immunoSEQ multiplex PCR, the repertoire was profiled, and TCRdb retains in-frame clones only, with some absent. The profile shows about 160,000 clones, roughly nine tenths of them singletons. Germline CDR1 reads SEHNR; CDR2 reads FQNEAQ (reference sequence). The CDR3 spans 15 residues. The V gene lost 0 bases and the J gene lost 3 bases, with 11 bases spanning the gap. The specimen comprised peripheral blood, sampled on day 0 of AZD1222 vaccination. V and J are TRBV7-9 and TRBJ1-2, with TRBD1 as a possible D gene (5 bases). The receptor's source is an adult in good health. The CDR3 spells CASSLATGADYGYTF. The CDR3 bases are TGTGCCAGCAGCTTAGCTACAGGCGCCGACTATGGCTACACCTTC.